The 11 T cell receptor beta chains given below trace back to one sample, sequenced in a study of T-cell reconstitution after alpha-beta-depleted transplantation in children. Unique molecular identifiers were used to barcode this TCRbeta library. TCRdb itself ran the PCR reads through MiXCR, one entry per CDR3 protein. This table holds about 420,000 distinct CDR3 sequences, under 13% found once. Sequenced here: PBMCs from the stem cell graft donor, sampled from the stem cell graft. The receptors here all came from a human donor who donated a stem cell graft to a child with acute myeloid leukemia.

This clonotype was detected a few times. CDR3 protein: CASSAGLALANEQFF. The CDR3, as DNA: TGTGCCAGCAGCGCGGGGCTAGCGCTAGCCAATGAGCAGTTCTTC. The V gene is TRBV9, the J gene TRBJ2-1, with D possibly being TRBD2 (6 bases). There are 15 residues in the CDR3. The germline CDR1 and CDR2 sequences are SGDLS and YYNGEE. Trimming removed 3 bases at V and 6 bases at J, with 16 bases between.

The sample holds a few counts of this clonotype. The chain links TRBV4-1 to TRBJ1-4; D is ambiguous. Trimming took off 1 base at V and 1 base at J, with 4 bases between the two ends. Looked up from germline, CDR1 is MGHRA and CDR2 is YSYEKL. The CDR3 spans 14 residues. Here the CDR3 reads CASSQGGTNEKLFF. The CDR3 DNA reads as TGCGCCAGCAGCCAAGGGGGAACTAATGAAAAACTGTTTTTT.

V usage is TRBV4-1 and J usage is TRBJ1-2; D is perhaps TRBD1 (6 bases). The CDR3 covers 15 residues. Deletions cut 3 bases from V and 2 bases from J, with 13 bases between. In germline, CDR1 is MGHRA, CDR2 YSYEKL. In DNA form, the CDR3 reads TGCGCCAGCAGCCAGCGAATCCAGGGGAACTATGGCTACACCTTC. It translates to CASSQRIQGNYGYTF.

The chain carries TRBV6-1 and TRBJ2-1, with no clear D. This CDR3 region has 14 residues. V dropped 8 bases and J dropped 0 bases, with 11 bases sitting between them. Germline lookup yields CDR1 MNHNS and CDR2 SASEGT. In DNA, the CDR3 is TGTGCCAGCTTAGGGAAGCGCTCCTACAATGAGCAGTTCTTC. Translation: CASLGKRSYNEQFF.

This CDR3 is CASSAGQFKETQYF. In DNA form, the CDR3 reads TGTGCCAGCAGTGCGGGACAGTTCAAAGAGACCCAGTACTTC. V and J are TRBV6-1 and TRBJ2-5; 7 bases are a match to TRBD1. The CDR3 is 14 residues long. The J segment lost 3 bases and the V segment lost 4 bases, leaving 5 bases of the junction unmatched. Germline V gives CDR1 MNHNS, CDR2 SASEGT.

This clonotype showed up many times. The gene calls are TRBV6-5 and TRBJ2-5; D ambiguous. The V gene's germline CDR1 is MNHEY and CDR2 SVGAGI. The CDR3 has 14 residues. The V gene lost 5 bases and the J gene lost 5 bases, with 15 bases spanning the gap. The CDR3 DNA reads as TGTGCCAGCAGTCCTAGGATGAGTTGGGAGACCCAGTACTTC. Protein sequence: CASSPRMSWETQYF.

The gene calls are TRBV12-3 or TRBV12-4 and TRBJ2-3; D is unresolved. Trimming removed 6 bases from V and 1 base from J, with 14 bases in between. This CDR3 is built from 15 residues. The CDR3 reads CASRGADFGTDTQYF. The CDR3 nucleotides are TGTGCCAGCAGAGGTGCCGACTTTGGCACAGATACGCAGTATTTT.

The V gene is TRBV7-9, the J gene TRBJ1-4, with D hard to call. V gave up 7 bases and J gave up 16 bases, with 19 bases separating them. This CDR3 region has 12 residues. The V gene's germline CDR1 is SEHNR and CDR2 FQNEAQ (reference sequence). As DNA, the CDR3 is TGTGCCAGCATGGTGCTCGTTAGTAGTCGGTTTTTT. This sequence encodes CASMVLVSSRFF.

V usage is TRBV30 and J usage is TRBJ2-3, with D perhaps TRBD2 (6 bases). The CDR3 runs 12 residues. The germline V and J ends were trimmed by 2 bases and 4 bases, with 7 bases remaining between them. Germline V gives CDR1 GTSNPN, CDR2 SVGIG (reference sequence). The chain's CDR3 is CAWSPGADTQYF. The CDR3 region has the DNA TGTGCCTGGAGTCCGGGAGCAGATACGCAGTATTTT.

The chain employs TRBV6-5 and TRBJ2-1, with D unclear. The V and J ends lost 2 bases and 5 bases respectively, with 10 bases between them. This CDR3 is built from 14 residues. The germline gives CDR1 MNHEY, CDR2 SVGAGI. CDR3 nucleotide sequence: TGTGCCAGCAGTTACGAGAGGATGAACAATGAGCAGTTCTTC. Its protein is CASSYERMNNEQFF.

The chain has TRBV5-1 and TRBJ1-2; 7 bases fit TRBD1. Germline loops: CDR1 SGHRS, CDR2 YFSETQ. The CDR3 loop spans 13 amino acids. V was pared by 0 bases and J by 8 bases, with 4 bases of the junction left unmatched. The CDR3 region has the DNA TGCGCCAGCAGCTTGGAGGGGGCAGACGGCTACACCTTC. Amino acid sequence: CASSLEGADGYTF.